A single T cell receptor beta chain is shown here with its context. What it recognizes is unknown. This sample is part of a study of cytomegalovirus exposure and HLA in healthy donors. Study-wide context: A previous analysis identified more than 100 million unique TCR beta sequences derived from some 200 million T cells.

The CDR3 spans 11 residues. Per germline, CDR1 DFQATT and CDR2 SNEGSKA (reference sequence). The junction had 5 bases not matched to a gene; V was cut back by 6 bases and J by 7 bases. The PCR ran on 60 Vbeta and 13 Jbeta primers. Sequencing used immunoSEQ multiplex PCR; TCRdb keeps in-frame clones, though not all of them. This sample has 110,000 or so clones, with 82% found just once. Study-level findings and limits: Certain sequence variants were highly shared and formed a cluster, and this cluster was likely a sequencing artifact. Rarity marked most TCR sequences, yet some public TCRs occurred in many donors.

This TCR was recovered from a woman between 18 and 29 years old in good health and CMV-seronegative. The rearrangement links TRBV20-1 to TRBJ1-1; 7 positions agree with TRBD1. Sequenced: PBMCs. CDR3 loop: CSATGQLEAFF. CDR3 bases: TGCAGTGCAACGGGACAGCTTGAAGCTTTCTTT.